The clone carrying this TCR beta chain was picked up a small number of times. The sample belongs to a study of human T cells and chemical hapten exposure. Study context: Small pooled library volume differences mainly caused per-sample TCR yield variation.

Researchers extracted total RNA from unfractionated whole blood. TCRdb re-analysed the 5' RACE reads in MiXCR, keeping a single row per CDR3 protein. The sample has roughly 110,000 distinct CDR3 sequences; more than 15% are singletons. Trimming at V came to 0 bases and at J to 8 bases, leaving 8 bases not matched to a gene. The CDR3 loop spans 15 amino acids. Germline CDR1 is SGHRS and CDR2 is YFSETQ. The chain carries TRBV5-1 and TRBJ2-1, with TRBD1 matching 7 bases. The clonotype comes from a human donor in good health. Here the CDR3 reads CASSLGQGTRDEQFF. CDR3 nucleotide sequence: TGCGCCAGCAGCTTGGGACAGGGCACGCGGGATGAGCAGTTCTTC.